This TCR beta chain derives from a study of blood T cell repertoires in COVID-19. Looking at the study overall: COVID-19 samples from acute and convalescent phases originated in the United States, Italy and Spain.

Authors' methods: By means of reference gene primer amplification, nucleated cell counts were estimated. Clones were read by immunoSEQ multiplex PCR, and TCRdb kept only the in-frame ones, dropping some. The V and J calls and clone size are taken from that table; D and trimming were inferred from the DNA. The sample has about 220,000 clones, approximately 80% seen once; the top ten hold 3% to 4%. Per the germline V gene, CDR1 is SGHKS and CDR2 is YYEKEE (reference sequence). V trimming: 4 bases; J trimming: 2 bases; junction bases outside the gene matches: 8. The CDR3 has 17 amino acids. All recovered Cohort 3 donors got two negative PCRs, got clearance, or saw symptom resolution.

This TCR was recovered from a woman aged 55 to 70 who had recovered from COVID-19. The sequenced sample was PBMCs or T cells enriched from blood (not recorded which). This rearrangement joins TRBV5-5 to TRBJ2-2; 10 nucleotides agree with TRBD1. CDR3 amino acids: CASSRAGTGANTGELFF. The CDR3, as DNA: TGTGCCAGCAGCCGAGCTGGGACAGGGGCCAACACCGGGGAGCTGTTTTTT.